The present T cell receptor (beta chain) was sequenced within a study of blood T cell repertoires in COVID-19. Study-level information: Samples came from the United States, Italy and Spain, spanning acute and convalescent COVID-19. PBMCs, B-cell-depleted T cells, or T cells were the source of the cDNA or gDNA that made up the material.

CDR3 length equals 15 residues. Trimming removed 4 bases from V and 4 bases from J; junction bases left unmatched: 6. The germline V gene has CDR1 MNHEY and CDR2 SVGEGT. Study processing details: Amplification from reference gene primers served as the basis for estimated nucleated cell counts. Method: immunoSEQ multiplex PCR; TCRdb's copy keeps in-frame clones and lacks some. V and J calls and clone size are given by that table; D and trimming were obtained from the DNA. This table has about 210,000 clones, roughly 80% appearing once. The J gene is TRBJ2-1, the V gene TRBV6-2 or TRBV6-3; 8 nucleotides align to TRBD1. The specimen sequenced was peripheral blood. The TCR originated in a man between 60 and 70 years old with acute or convalescent COVID-19. The chain's CDR3 is CASSFRDRPYNEQFF. In nucleotides, the CDR3 is TGTGCCAGCAGTTTCCGGGACAGGCCTTACAATGAGCAGTTCTTC.